This entry describes one TCR beta chain. Its antigen is currently unknown. The sample originates from a study of glioma-infiltrating T cells after dendritic cell vaccination. For the study at large: Dendritic cell vaccination trial patients had either newly diagnosed or recurrent glioblastoma. Study results and caveats: TCR clonality showed no direct relationship with survival.

Noted time point: after dendritic cell vaccination, including at tumor progression/relapse. Germline V gene lookup returns CDR1 SGHTA and CDR2 FQGNSA. The ends lost 4 bases at V and 4 bases at J; junction bases unmatched: 1. The CDR3 spans 13 residues. The PCR used 60 V beta and 13 J beta primers. Clones were sequenced by immunoSEQ multiplex PCR, and TCRdb holds only the in-frame ones, with some missing. The sample holds about 76,000 clones, over 75% seen once. The sequenced sample was blood, obtained after dendritic cell vaccination. The TCR sequence derives from a human donor with glioblastoma. V is TRBV7-2 and J is TRBJ2-1; 7 positions agree with TRBD2. The CDR3 coding sequence is TGTGCCAGCAGCTCCGGGGGGTACAATGAGCAGTTCTTC. Protein sequence: CASSSGGYNEQFF.